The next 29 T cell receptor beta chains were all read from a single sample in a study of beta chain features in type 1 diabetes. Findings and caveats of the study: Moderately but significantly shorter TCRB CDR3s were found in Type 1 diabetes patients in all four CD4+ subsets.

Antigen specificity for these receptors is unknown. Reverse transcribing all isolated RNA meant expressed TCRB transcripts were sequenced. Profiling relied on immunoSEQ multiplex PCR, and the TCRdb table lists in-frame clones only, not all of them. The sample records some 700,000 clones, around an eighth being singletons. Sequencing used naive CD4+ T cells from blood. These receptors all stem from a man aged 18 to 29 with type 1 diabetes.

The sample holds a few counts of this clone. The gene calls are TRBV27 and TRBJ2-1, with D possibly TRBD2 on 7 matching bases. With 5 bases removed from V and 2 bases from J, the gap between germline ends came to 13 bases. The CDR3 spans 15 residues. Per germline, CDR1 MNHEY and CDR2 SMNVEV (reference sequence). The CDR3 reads CASSPGGGPYNEQFF. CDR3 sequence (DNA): TGTGCCAGCAGTCCCGGCGGGGGCCCCTACAATGAGCAGTTCTTC.

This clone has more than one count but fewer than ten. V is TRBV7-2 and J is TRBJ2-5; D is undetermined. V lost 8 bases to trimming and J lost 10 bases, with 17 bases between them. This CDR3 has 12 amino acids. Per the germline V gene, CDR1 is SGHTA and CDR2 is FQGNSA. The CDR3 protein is CASGWGSVVQYF. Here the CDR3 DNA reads TGTGCCAGCGGGTGGGGTTCCGTCGTCCAGTACTTC.

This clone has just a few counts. The CDR3 loop is CASSTVPGHEDSPLHF. CDR3 nucleotide sequence: TGTGCCAGTAGTACCGTTCCGGGCCACGAGGATTCACCCCTCCACTTT. The rearrangement links TRBV19 to TRBJ1-6; no reliable D call. Germline CDR1 reads LNHDA; CDR2 reads SQIVND (reference sequence). V lost 4 bases, J lost 8 bases, and 18 bases lay in between. CDR3 length equals 16 residues.

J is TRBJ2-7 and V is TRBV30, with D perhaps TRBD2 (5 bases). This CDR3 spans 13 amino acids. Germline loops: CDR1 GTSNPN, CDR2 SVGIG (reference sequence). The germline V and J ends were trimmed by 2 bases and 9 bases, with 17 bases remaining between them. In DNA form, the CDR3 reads TGTGCCTGGAGTCCTAACTTCCTTCGGGGGCAGTACTTC. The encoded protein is CAWSPNFLRGQYF. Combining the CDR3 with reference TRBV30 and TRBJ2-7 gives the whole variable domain SQTIHQWPATLVQPVGSPLSLECTVEGTSNPNLYWYRQAAGRGLQLLFYSVGIGQISSEVPQNLSASRPQDRQFILSSKKLLLSDSGFYLCAWSPNFLRGQYFGPGTRLTVT.

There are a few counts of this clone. The CDR3 DNA follows: TGTGCCAGTAGTCCCCGGGACAGCCTACACTACGAGCAGTACTTC. It codes for CASSPRDSLHYEQYF. The chain recombines TRBV19 with TRBJ2-7; 7 positions match TRBD1. CDR1 is LNHDA, CDR2 SQIVND, per germline (reference sequence). Trimming took 5 bases from V and 3 from J; bases not matched to a gene: 10. The CDR3 length is 15 residues.

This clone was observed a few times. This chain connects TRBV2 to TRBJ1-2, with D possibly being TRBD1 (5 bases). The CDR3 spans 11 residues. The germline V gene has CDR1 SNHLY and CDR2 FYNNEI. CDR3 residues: CAQGENYGYTF. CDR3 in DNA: TGTGCTCAGGGAGAGAACTATGGCTACACCTTC.

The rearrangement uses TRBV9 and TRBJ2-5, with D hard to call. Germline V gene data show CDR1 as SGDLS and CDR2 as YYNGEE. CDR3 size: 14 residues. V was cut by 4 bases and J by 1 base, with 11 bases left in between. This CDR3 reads CASSPALSQETQYF. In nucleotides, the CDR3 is TGTGCCAGCAGCCCCGCCCTCTCCCAAGAGACCCAGTACTTC.

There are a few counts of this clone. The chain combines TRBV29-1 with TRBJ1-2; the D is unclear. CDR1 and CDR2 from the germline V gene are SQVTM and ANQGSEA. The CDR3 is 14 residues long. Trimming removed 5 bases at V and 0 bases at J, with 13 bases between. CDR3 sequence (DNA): TGCAGCGTTAAGCTAGGAAGTGCTAACTATGGCTACACCTTC. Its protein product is CSVKLGSANYGYTF. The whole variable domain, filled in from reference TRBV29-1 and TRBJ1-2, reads SAVISQKPSRDICQRGTSLTIQCQVDSQVTMMFWYRQQPGQSLTLIATANQGSEATYESGFVIDKFPISRPNLTFSTLTVSNMSPEDSSIYLCSVKLGSANYGYTFGSGTRLTVV.

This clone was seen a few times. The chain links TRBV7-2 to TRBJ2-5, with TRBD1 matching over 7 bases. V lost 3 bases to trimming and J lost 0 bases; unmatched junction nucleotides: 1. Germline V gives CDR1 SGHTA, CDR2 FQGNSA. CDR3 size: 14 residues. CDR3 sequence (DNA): TGTGCCAGCAGCTTCGACAGGGACCAAGAGACCCAGTACTTC. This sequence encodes CASSFDRDQETQYF.

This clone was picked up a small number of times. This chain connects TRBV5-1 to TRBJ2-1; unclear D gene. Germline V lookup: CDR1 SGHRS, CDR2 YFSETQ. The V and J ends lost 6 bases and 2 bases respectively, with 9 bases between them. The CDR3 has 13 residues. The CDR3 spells CASTQPPYNEQFF. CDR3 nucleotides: TGCGCCAGCACCCAGCCTCCCTACAATGAGCAGTTCTTC.

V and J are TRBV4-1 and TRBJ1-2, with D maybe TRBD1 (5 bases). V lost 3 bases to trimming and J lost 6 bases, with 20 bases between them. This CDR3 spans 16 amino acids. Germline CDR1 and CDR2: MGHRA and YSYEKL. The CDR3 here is CASSHYHDRGNHGYTF. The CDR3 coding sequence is TGCGCCAGCAGCCACTATCACGATAGGGGCAACCATGGCTACACCTTC.

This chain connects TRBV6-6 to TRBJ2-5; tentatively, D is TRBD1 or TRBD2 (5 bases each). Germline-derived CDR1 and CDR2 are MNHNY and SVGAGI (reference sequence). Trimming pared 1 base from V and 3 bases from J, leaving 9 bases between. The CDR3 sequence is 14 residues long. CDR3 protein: CASSYYEGKETQYF. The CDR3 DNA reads TGTGCCAGCAGTTACTACGAGGGGAAAGAGACCCAGTACTTC.

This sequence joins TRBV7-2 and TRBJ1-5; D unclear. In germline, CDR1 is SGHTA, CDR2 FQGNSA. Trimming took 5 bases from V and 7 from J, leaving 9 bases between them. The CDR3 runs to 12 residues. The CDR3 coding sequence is TGTGCCAGCAGCAAAGCGGGGCAGCCCCAGCATTTT. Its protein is CASSKAGQPQHF.

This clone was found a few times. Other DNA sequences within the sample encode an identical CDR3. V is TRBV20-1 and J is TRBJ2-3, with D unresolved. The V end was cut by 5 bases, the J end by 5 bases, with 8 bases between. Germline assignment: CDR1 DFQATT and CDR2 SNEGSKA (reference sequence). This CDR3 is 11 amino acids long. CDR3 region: CSAPWGDTQYF. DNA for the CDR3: TGCAGTGCTCCTTGGGGAGATACGCAGTATTTT.

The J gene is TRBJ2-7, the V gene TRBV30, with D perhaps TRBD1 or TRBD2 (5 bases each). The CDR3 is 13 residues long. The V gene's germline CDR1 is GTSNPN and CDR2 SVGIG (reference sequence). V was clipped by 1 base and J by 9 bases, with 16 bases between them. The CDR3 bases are TGTGCCTGGAGTGCCCTTGGGGGATCAACGCAGTACTTC. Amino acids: CAWSALGGSTQYF.

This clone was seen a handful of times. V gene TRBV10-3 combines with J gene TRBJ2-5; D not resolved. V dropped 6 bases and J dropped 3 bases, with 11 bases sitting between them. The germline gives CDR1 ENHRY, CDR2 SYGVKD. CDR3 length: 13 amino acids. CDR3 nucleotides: TGTGCCATCAGGTTTGTCTTGGAAGAGACCCAGTACTTC. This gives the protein CAIRFVLEETQYF.

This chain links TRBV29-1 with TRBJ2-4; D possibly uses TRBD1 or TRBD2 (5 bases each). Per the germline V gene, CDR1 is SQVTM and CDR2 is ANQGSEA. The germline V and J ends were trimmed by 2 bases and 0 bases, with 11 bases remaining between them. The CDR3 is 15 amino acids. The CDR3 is CSVERDLGAKNIQYF. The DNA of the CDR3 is TGCAGCGTTGAAAGGGACCTCGGAGCCAAAAACATTCAGTACTTC.

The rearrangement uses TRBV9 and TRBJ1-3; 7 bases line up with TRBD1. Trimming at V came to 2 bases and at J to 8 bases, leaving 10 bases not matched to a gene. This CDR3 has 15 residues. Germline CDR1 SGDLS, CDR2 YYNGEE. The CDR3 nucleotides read TGTGCCAGCAGCGTTCAGGGGGACGCTTTAGACACCATATATTTT. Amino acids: CASSVQGDALDTIYF.

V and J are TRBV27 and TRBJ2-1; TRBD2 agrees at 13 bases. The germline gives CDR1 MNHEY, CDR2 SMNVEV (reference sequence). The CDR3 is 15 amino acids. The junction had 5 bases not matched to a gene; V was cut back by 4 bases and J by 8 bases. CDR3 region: CASSYGTSGVDEQFF. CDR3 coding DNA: TGTGCCAGCAGTTATGGGACTAGCGGGGTCGATGAGCAGTTCTTC.

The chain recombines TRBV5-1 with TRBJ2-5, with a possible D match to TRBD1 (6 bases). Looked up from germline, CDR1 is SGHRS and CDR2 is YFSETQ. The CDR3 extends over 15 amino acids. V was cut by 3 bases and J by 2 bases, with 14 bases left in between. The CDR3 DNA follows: TGCGCCAGCAGCTCCGGACAGTTCGAACAAGAGACCCAGTACTTC. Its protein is CASSSGQFEQETQYF.

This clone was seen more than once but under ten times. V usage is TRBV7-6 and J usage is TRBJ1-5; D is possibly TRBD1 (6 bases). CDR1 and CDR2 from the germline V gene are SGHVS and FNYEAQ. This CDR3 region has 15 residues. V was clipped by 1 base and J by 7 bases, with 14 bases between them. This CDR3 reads CASSLDPGAVQPQHF. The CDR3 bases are TGTGCCAGCAGCTTAGACCCGGGGGCTGTGCAGCCCCAGCATTTT.

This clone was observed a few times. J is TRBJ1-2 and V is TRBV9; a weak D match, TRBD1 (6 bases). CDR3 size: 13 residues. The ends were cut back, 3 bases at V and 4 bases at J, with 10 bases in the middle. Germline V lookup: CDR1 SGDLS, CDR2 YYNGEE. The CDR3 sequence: CASSAQGGYGYTF. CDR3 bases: TGTGCCAGCAGCGCACAGGGTGGCTATGGCTACACCTTC.

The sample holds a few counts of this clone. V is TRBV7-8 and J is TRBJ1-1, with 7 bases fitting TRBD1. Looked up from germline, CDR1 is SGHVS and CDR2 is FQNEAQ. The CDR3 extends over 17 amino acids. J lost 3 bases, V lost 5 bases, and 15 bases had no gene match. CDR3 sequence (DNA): TGTGCCAGCAGCCCCCAGGGGGGAAAGGGCAGGGACACTGAAGCTTTCTTT. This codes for CASSPQGGKGRDTEAFF.

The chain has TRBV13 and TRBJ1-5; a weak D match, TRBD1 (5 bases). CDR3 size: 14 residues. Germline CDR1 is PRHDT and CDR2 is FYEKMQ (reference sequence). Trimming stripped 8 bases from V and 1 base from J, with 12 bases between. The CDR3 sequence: CASRVGGSNQPQHF. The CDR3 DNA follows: TGTGCCAGCCGCGTGGGGGGAAGCAATCAGCCCCAGCATTTT.

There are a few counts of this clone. The CDR3 sequence: CASSLIGAYNEQFF. In DNA form, the CDR3 reads TGTGCCAGCAGCTTGATCGGGGCCTACAATGAGCAGTTCTTC. This rearrangement joins TRBV5-4 to TRBJ2-1; the D gene is possibly TRBD2 (5 bases). Germline loops: CDR1 SGHNT, CDR2 YYREEE (reference sequence). Trimming pared 1 base from V and 2 bases from J, leaving 7 bases between. This CDR3 is built from 14 residues.

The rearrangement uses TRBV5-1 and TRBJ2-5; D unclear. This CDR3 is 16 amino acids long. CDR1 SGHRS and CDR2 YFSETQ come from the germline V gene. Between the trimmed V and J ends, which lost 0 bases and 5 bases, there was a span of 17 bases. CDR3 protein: CASSLAGSRRVETQYF. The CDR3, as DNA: TGCGCCAGCAGCTTGGCCGGGTCCCGAAGGGTTGAGACCCAGTACTTC.

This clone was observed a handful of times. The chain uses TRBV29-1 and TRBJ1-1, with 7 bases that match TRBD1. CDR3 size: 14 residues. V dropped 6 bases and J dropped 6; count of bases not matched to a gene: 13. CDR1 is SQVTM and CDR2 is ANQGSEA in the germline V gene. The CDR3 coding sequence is TGCAGCGTCCAGGGGGGGCCCCAGGGGCCTGAAGCTTTCTTT. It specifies CSVQGGPQGPEAFF. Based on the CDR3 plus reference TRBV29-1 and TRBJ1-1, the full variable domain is SAVISQKPSRDICQRGTSLTIQCQVDSQVTMMFWYRQQPGQSLTLIATANQGSEATYESGFVIDKFPISRPNLTFSTLTVSNMSPEDSSIYLCSVQGGPQGPEAFFGQGTRLTVV.

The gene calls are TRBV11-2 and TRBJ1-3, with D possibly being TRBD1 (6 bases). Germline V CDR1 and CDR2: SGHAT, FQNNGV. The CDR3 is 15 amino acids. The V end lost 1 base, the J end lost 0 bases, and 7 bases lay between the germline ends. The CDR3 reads CASSLGQASGNTIYF. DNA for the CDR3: TGTGCCAGCAGCTTAGGACAGGCCTCTGGAAACACCATATATTTT.

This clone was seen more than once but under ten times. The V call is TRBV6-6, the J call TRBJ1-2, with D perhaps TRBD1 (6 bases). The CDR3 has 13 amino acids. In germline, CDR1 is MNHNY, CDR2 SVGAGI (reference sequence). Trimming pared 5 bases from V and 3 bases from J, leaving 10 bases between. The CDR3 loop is CASSQQGYYGYTF. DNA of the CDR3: TGTGCCAGCAGTCAACAGGGATACTATGGCTACACCTTC.